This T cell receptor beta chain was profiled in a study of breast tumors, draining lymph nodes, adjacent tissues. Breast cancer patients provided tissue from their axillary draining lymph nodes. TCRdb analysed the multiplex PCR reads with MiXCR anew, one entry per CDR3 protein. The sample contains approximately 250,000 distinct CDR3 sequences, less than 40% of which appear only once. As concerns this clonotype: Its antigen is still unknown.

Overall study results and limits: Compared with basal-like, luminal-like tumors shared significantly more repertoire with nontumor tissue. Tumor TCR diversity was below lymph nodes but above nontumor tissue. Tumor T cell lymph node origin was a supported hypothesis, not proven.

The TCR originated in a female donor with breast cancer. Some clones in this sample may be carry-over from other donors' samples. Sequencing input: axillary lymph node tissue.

The CDR3 region has the DNA TGTGCCAGCAGTGGACCGACAGGGGAGGGCTATGGCTACACCTTC. The encoded protein is CASSGPTGEGYGYTF. The chain joins TRBV25-1 to TRBJ1-2; 8 bases agree with TRBD1. Germline CDR1 and CDR2: MGHDK and SYGVNS. V trimming: 4 bases; J trimming: 4 bases; junction bases outside the gene matches: 8. This CDR3 spans 15 amino acids.